One sample yielded the 18 T cell receptor beta chains listed below, sequenced in a study of cytomegalovirus exposure and HLA in healthy donors. PCR was performed using 60 Vbeta and 13 Jbeta primers. Generated by immunoSEQ multiplex PCR, the TCRdb table keeps only in-frame clones and is missing some. The sample consists of fewer than 200,000 clones, around four fifths of them appearing once. The source material was PBMCs. All receptors come from a man younger than 45 in good health and CMV-seronegative.

The chain joins TRBV15 to TRBJ2-7; 7 bases match TRBD1. Germline trimming cut 0 bases from V and 3 bases from J; bases unmatched to any gene: 2. The CDR3 spans 14 residues. The germline CDR1 and CDR2 sequences are LNHNV and YYDKDF (reference sequence). CDR3 sequence (DNA): TGTGCCACCAGCAGAGAGGGACAGAACTACGAGCAGTACTTC. Protein sequence: CATSREGQNYEQYF.

Only a few counts were recorded for this clone. The chain carries TRBV28 and TRBJ2-1, with a possible D match to TRBD1 (7 bases). In germline, CDR1 is MDHEN, CDR2 SYDVKM. Trimming took off 4 bases at V and 6 bases at J, with 16 bases between the two ends. The CDR3 has 15 amino acids. The CDR3 coding sequence is TGTGCCAGCAGTTCTGCAGGGGGACTCAGCAATGAGCAGTTCTTC. Protein: CASSSAGGLSNEQFF.

In its sample, this clone was seen once. The chain carries TRBV6-5 and TRBJ2-7; a weak D match, TRBD1 (5 bases). The CDR3 sequence is 15 residues long. CDR1 is MNHEY, CDR2 SVGAGI, per germline. Trimming left V 2 bases short and J 4 bases short, with 15 bases between. CDR3 nucleotide sequence: TGTGCCAGCAGTTACGATGGGGCTCCGAATTACGAGCAGTACTTC. Encoded protein: CASSYDGAPNYEQYF.

The chain carries TRBV19 and TRBJ2-3; 9 bases map to TRBD1. The junction had 6 bases not matched to a gene; V was cut back by 5 bases and J by 0 bases. Per the germline V gene, CDR1 is LNHDA and CDR2 is SQIVND (reference sequence). The CDR3 has 16 amino acids. The CDR3 here is CASSSGTGTSTDTQYF. For the CDR3, the DNA is TGTGCCAGTAGTTCCGGGACAGGGACTAGCACAGATACGCAGTATTTT. The variable domain in full, with the rest retrieved from reference TRBV19 and TRBJ2-3, is DGGITQSPKYLFRKEGQNVTLSCEQNLNHDAMYWYRQDPGQGLRLIYYSQIVNDFQKGDIAEGYSVSREKKESFPLTVTSAQKNPTAFYLCASSSGTGTSTDTQYFGPGTRLTVL.

This chain links TRBV28 with TRBJ2-3; D remains ambiguous. Trimming removed 3 bases from V and 0 bases from J, with 10 bases in between. The CDR3 runs to 15 residues. From germline, CDR1 is MDHEN and CDR2 SYDVKM. The CDR3, as DNA: TGTGCCAGCAGTTTCCCACTCCCTAGCACAGATACGCAGTATTTT. As protein: CASSFPLPSTDTQYF. The full variable domain, with the rest looked up from reference TRBV28 and TRBJ2-3, is DVKVTQSSRYLVKRTGEKVFLECVQDMDHENMFWYRQDPGLGLRLIYFSYDVKMKEKGDIPEGYSVSREKKERFSLILESASTNQTSMYLCASSFPLPSTDTQYFGPGTRLTVL.

V gene TRBV21-1 combines with J gene TRBJ1-4; TRBD1, as called in the table, went unchecked against the DNA. TRBV21-1 is a listed pseudogene. The CDR3 spans 15 residues. In DNA form, the CDR3 reads TGTGCCAGCAGCAAAGAAGACAGCATGAATAAAAAACTGTTTTTT. It specifies CASSKEDSMNKKLFF.

As regards this clone: Different DNA sequences within this sample yield the same CDR3. This chain links TRBV30 with TRBJ2-3; unclear D gene. The V gene lost 3 bases and the J gene lost 0 bases, with 4 bases spanning the gap. Germline V lookup: CDR1 GTSNPN, CDR2 SVGIG (reference sequence). The CDR3 contains 12 residues. The CDR3 DNA reads TGTGCCTGGAGCCCGAGCACAGATACGCAGTATTTT. Its translation: CAWSPSTDTQYF.

The genes are TRBV27 and TRBJ2-3; D perhaps matches TRBD1 (7 bases). The V and J ends lost 3 bases and 2 bases respectively, with 30 bases between them. Germline CDR1 and CDR2: MNHEY and SMNVEV (reference sequence). CDR3 length equals 21 residues. For the CDR3, the DNA is TGTGCCAGCAGTTTCGGGGAGACAGGGACTTTCGGATATTCTTCCACAGATACGCAGTATTTT. It yields the protein CASSFGETGTFGYSSTDTQYF.

This chain links TRBV5-1 with TRBJ2-7, with a tentative D call TRBD2 (7 bases). In germline, CDR1 is SGHRS, CDR2 YFSETQ. The CDR3 runs 17 residues. The V and J ends lost 0 bases and 3 bases respectively, with 19 bases between them. The chain's CDR3 is CASSLDYPGGNFYEQYF. In nucleotides, the CDR3 is TGCGCCAGCAGCTTGGACTATCCGGGGGGCAATTTCTACGAGCAGTACTTC.

This clone appeared a single time. This chain joins TRBV30 and TRBJ2-7; unclear D gene. CDR3 length: 14 amino acids. Looked up from germline, CDR1 is GTSNPN and CDR2 is SVGIG (reference sequence). V dropped 1 base and J dropped 2 bases, with 12 bases sitting between them. The chain's CDR3 is CAWSEAAIPYEQYF. The CDR3 region has the DNA TGTGCCTGGAGTGAGGCAGCGATACCCTACGAGCAGTACTTC. Supplemented by reference TRBV30 and TRBJ2-7, the full variable domain reads SQTIHQWPATLVQPVGSPLSLECTVEGTSNPNLYWYRQAAGRGLQLLFYSVGIGQISSEVPQNLSASRPQDRQFILSSKKLLLSDSGFYLCAWSEAAIPYEQYFGPGTRLTVT.

V and J are TRBV6-5 and TRBJ2-7; 7 bases line up with TRBD2. The CDR3 runs 16 residues. Losses at the gene ends were 0 bases for V and 3 bases for J; bases not matched to a gene: 8. CDR1 and CDR2 (germline): MNHEY, SVGAGI. CDR3: CASSYSGRTRLYEQYF. The DNA for the CDR3 is TGTGCCAGCAGTTACTCCGGGAGGACCCGACTCTACGAGCAGTACTTC.

The chain uses TRBV6-6 and TRBJ2-6; D is perhaps TRBD1 (6 bases). The V end lost 7 bases, the J end lost 4 bases, and 11 bases lay between the germline ends. This CDR3 has 14 amino acids. Germline V gene sequence: CDR1 MNHNY, CDR2 SVGAGI (reference sequence). The CDR3, as DNA: TGTGCCAGCATTACAGGGACCGGGGCCAACGTCCTGACTTTC. The encoded protein is CASITGTGANVLTF.

The chain carries TRBV19 and TRBJ2-1, with a tentative D call TRBD2 (6 bases). V shed 0 bases and J shed 2 bases, with 11 bases lying between them. Germline-derived CDR1 and CDR2 are LNHDA and SQIVND (reference sequence). This CDR3 spans 16 amino acids. CDR3 loop: CASSIDRGLAYNEQFF. CDR3 coding DNA: TGTGCCAGTAGTATAGATAGGGGACTGGCCTACAATGAGCAGTTCTTC.

A few counts support this clone. This chain connects TRBV5-1 to TRBJ2-5; TRBD1 agrees at 7 bases. Trimming cost V 4 bases and J 0 bases; bases outside gene matches: 6. Germline CDR1 SGHRS, CDR2 YFSETQ. The CDR3 contains 15 residues. The CDR3 here is CASSALGTDQETQYF. CDR3 nucleotides: TGCGCCAGCAGCGCGTTAGGGACAGACCAAGAGACCCAGTACTTC.

The rearrangement joins TRBV5-1 to TRBJ1-1; D may be TRBD1 (6 bases). The CDR3 loop spans 14 amino acids. Germline assignment: CDR1 SGHRS and CDR2 YFSETQ. Deletions cut 2 bases from V and 4 bases from J, with 12 bases between. CDR3 nucleotides: TGCGCCAGCAGCTTACCAGGGGTAAGCACTGAAGCTTTCTTT. It encodes CASSLPGVSTEAFF.

This chain links TRBV19 with TRBJ1-5; the D is unclear. Per the germline V gene, CDR1 is LNHDA and CDR2 is SQIVND (reference sequence). This CDR3 is built from 15 residues. Trimming stripped 0 bases from V and 1 base from J, with 7 bases between. CDR3 protein: CASSIERESNQPQHF. Here the CDR3 DNA reads TGTGCCAGTAGTATAGAGAGGGAAAGCAATCAGCCCCAGCATTTT.

The table lists this clone with a few counts. The rearrangement joins TRBV6-4 to TRBJ2-2, with a tentative D call TRBD1 (5 bases). Germline values: CDR1 MRHNA, CDR2 SNTAGT. This CDR3 is 14 amino acids long. Trimming left V 2 bases short and J 5 bases short, with 9 bases between. This CDR3 is CASSDGAGTGELFF. CDR3 DNA sequence: TGTGCCAGCAGTGACGGGGCAGGAACCGGGGAGCTGTTTTTT.

The chain carries TRBV5-4 and TRBJ1-1, with 7 nucleotides matching TRBD1. CDR3 length equals 14 residues. Germline-derived CDR1 and CDR2 are SGHNT and YYREEE (reference sequence). The ends lost 3 bases at V and 5 bases at J; junction bases unmatched: 7. The CDR3 DNA sequence: TGTGCCAGCAGCTCTGACAGGGTAATGACTGAAGCTTTCTTT. It specifies CASSSDRVMTEAFF.